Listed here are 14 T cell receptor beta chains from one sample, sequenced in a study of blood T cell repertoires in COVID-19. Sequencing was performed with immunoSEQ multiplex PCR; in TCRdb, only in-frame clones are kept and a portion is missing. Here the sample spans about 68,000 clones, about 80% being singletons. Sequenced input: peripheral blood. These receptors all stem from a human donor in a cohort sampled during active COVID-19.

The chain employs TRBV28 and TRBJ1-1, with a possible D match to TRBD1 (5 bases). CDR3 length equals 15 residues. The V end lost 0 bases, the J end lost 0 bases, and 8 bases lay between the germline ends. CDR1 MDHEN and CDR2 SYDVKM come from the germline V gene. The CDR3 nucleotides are TGTGCCAGCAGTTTATGGGGGGGACTGAACACTGAAGCTTTCTTT. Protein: CASSLWGGLNTEAFF.

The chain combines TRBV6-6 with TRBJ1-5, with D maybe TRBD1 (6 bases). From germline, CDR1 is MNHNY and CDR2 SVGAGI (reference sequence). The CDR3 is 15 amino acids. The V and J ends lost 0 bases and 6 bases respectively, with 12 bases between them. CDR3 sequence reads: CASSYSPGEGQPQHF. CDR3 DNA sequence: TGTGCCAGCAGTTACTCCCCAGGGGAGGGTCAGCCCCAGCATTTT.

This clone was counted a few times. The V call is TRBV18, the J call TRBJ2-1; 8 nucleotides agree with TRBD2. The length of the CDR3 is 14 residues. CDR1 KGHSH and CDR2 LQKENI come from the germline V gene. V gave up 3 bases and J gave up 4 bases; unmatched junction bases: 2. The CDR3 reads CASSPQRGYNEQFF. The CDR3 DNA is TGTGCCAGCTCACCTCAGCGGGGGTACAATGAGCAGTTCTTC.

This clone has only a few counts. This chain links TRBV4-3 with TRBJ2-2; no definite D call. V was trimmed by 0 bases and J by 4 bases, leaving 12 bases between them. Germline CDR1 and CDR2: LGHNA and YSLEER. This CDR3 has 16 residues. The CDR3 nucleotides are TGCGCCAGCAGCCAAGATCCCCGAGCCCGCACCGGGGAGCTGTTTTTT. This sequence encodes CASSQDPRARTGELFF.

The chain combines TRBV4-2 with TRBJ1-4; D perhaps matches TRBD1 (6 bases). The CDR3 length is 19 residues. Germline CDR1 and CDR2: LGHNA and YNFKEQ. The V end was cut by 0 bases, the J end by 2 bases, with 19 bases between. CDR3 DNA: TGTGCCAGCAGCCAAGATAGGGGGGGAGGGTTAAGTACTAATGAAAAACTGTTTTTT. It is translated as CASSQDRGGGLSTNEKLFF.

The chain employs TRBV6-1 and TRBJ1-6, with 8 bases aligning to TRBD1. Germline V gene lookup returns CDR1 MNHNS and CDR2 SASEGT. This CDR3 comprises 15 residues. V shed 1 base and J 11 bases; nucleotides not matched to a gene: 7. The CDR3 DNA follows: TGTGCCAGCAGTGAAGGGACAGGGTCGATGACACCCCTCCACTTT. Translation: CASSEGTGSMTPLHF.

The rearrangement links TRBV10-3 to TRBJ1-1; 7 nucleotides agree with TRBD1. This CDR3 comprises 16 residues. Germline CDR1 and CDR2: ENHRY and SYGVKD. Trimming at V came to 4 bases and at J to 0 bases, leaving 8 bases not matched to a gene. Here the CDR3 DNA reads TGTGCCATCAGTGCGTGGGGGACAGCAATGAACACTGAAGCTTTCTTT. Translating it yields CAISAWGTAMNTEAFF.

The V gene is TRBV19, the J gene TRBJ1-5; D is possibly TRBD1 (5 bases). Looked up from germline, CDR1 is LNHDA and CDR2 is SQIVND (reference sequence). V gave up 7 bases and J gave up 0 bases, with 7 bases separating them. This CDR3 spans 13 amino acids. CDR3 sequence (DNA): TGTGCCAGTACGGACACTAGCAATCAGCCCCAGCATTTT. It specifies CASTDTSNQPQHF.

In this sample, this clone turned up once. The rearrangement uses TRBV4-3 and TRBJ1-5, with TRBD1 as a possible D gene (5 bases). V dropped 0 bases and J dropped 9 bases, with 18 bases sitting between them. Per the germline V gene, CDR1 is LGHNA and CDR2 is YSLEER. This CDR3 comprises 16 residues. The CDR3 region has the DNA TGCGCCAGCAGCCAAGAAGTAGGTCACAGGACATCGCCCCAGCATTTT. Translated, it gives CASSQEVGHRTSPQHF.

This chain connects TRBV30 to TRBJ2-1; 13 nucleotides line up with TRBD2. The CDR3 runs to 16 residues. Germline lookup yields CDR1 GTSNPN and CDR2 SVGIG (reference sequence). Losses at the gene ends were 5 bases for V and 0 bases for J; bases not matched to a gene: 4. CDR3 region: CAWVRTSGSSYNEQFF. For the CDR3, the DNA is TGTGCCTGGGTGAGGACTAGCGGGAGCTCCTACAATGAGCAGTTCTTC.

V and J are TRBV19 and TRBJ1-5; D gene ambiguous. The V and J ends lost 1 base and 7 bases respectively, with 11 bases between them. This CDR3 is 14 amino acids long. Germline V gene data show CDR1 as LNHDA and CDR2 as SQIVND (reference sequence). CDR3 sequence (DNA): TGTGCCAGTAGTATAGCCCCGGGAGCACAGCCCCAGCATTTT. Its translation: CASSIAPGAQPQHF.

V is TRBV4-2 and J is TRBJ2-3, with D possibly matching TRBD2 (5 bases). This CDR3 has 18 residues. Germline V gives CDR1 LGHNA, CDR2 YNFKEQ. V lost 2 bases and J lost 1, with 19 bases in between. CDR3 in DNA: TGTGCCAGCAGCCAATTCCTTCTTCTAGGACTGGGCACAGATACGCAGTATTTT. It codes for CASSQFLLLGLGTDTQYF.

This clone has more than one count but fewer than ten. The CDR3 nucleotides are TGTGCCAGTAGTATAGATAGGGTAGCGGGAGTTCGGGATACGCAGTATTTT. This encodes CASSIDRVAGVRDTQYF. The rearrangement uses TRBV19 and TRBJ2-3; 9 bases fit TRBD2. Germline CDR1 and CDR2: LNHDA and SQIVND (reference sequence). V gave up 0 bases and J gave up 6 bases; unmatched junction bases: 10. The CDR3 length is 17 residues.

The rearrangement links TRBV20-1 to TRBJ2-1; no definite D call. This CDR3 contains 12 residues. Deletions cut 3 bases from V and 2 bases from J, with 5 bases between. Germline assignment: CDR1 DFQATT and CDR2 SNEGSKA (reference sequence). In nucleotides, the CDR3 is TGCAGTGCTAGTGACACCTACAATGAGCAGTTCTTC. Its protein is CSASDTYNEQFF.